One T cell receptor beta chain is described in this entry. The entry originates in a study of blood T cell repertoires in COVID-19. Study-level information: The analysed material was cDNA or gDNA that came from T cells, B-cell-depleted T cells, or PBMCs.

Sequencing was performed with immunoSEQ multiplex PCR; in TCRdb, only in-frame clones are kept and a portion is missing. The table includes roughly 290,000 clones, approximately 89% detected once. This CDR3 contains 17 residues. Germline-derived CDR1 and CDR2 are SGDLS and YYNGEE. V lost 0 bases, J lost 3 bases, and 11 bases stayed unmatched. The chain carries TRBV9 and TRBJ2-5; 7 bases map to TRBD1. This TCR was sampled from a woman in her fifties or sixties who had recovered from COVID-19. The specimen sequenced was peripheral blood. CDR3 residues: CASSVGGTAMGKETQYF. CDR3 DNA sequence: TGTGCCAGCAGCGTAGGAGGGACAGCCATGGGAAAAGAGACCCAGTACTTC.